A single sample gave rise to the 17 T cell receptor beta chains below, sequenced in a study of blood T cell repertoires in COVID-19. Clones were read by immunoSEQ multiplex PCR, and TCRdb kept only the in-frame ones, dropping some. This table has a few hundred thousand clones, roughly 87% appearing once. Material for sequencing was PBMCs or T cells enriched from blood (not recorded which). The source is a woman aged 35 to 49 who had recovered from COVID-19.

J is TRBJ1-2 and V is TRBV28; D remains unclear. CDR1 and CDR2 from the germline V gene are MDHEN and SYDVKM. The germline V and J ends were trimmed by 6 bases and 6 bases, with 14 bases remaining between them. The CDR3 sequence is 13 residues long. The CDR3 spells CASSPRFTNGYTF. The CDR3 DNA follows: TGTGCCAGCAGCCCCAGGTTCACGAATGGCTACACCTTC.

In this sample, this clone turned up a few times. This sequence joins TRBV2 and TRBJ1-5; D is possibly TRBD1 (5 bases). The CDR3 extends over 13 amino acids. Trimming left V 6 bases short and J 5 bases short, with 11 bases between. From germline, CDR1 is SNHLY and CDR2 FYNNEI. The CDR3 DNA sequence: TGTGCCAGCAGCCCAATCAGGGATCAGCCCCAGCATTTT. It specifies CASSPIRDQPQHF. Variable domain in full (rest from reference TRBV2 and TRBJ1-5): EPEVTQTPSHQVTQMGQEVILRCVPISNHLYFYWYRQILGQKVEFLVSFYNNEISEKSEIFDDQFSVERPDGSNFTLKIRSTKLEDSAMYFCASSPIRDQPQHFGDGTRLSIL.

This chain uses TRBV5-1 with TRBJ1-4, with D perhaps matching TRBD1 (5 bases). CDR1 is SGHRS, CDR2 YFSETQ, per germline. The CDR3 totals 16 residues. With 2 bases removed from V and 3 bases from J, the gap between germline ends came to 14 bases. CDR3 loop: CASSFGGTVANEKLFF. CDR3 nucleotide sequence: TGCGCCAGCAGCTTCGGAGGGACCGTGGCTAATGAAAAACTGTTTTTT.

The gene calls are TRBV18 and TRBJ2-1; no clear D. Trimming stripped 0 bases from V and 0 bases from J, with 6 bases between. CDR3 size: 15 residues. Germline V gives CDR1 KGHSH, CDR2 LQKENI. The CDR3 region is CASSPPANSYNEQFF. The DNA of the CDR3 is TGTGCCAGCTCACCACCCGCTAACTCCTACAATGAGCAGTTCTTC.

J is TRBJ1-3 and V is TRBV18, with D possibly being TRBD1 (5 bases). V was trimmed by 3 bases and J by 3 bases, leaving 12 bases between them. The CDR3 spans 15 residues. Germline CDR1 reads KGHSH; CDR2 reads LQKENI. The CDR3: CASSPGRGDGNTIYF. CDR3 nucleotide sequence: TGTGCCAGCTCACCGGGGAGGGGAGATGGAAACACCATATATTTT. Full variable domain (rest looked up from reference TRBV18 and TRBJ1-3): NAGVMQNPRHLVRRRGQEARLRCSPMKGHSHVYWYRQLPEEGLKFMVYLQKENIIDESGMPKERFSAEFPKEGPSILRIQQVVRGDSAAYFCASSPGRGDGNTIYFGEGSWLTVV.

This rearrangement joins TRBV4-1 to TRBJ2-7, with a possible D match to TRBD2 (6 bases). Trimming stripped 2 bases from V and 3 bases from J, with 14 bases between. Germline CDR1 and CDR2: MGHRA and YSYEKL. The length of the CDR3 is 15 residues. CDR3 bases: TGCGCCAGCAGCCAAACGCGGGGACTTAACTACGAGCAGTACTTC. Residues: CASSQTRGLNYEQYF.

The chain recombines TRBV5-1 with TRBJ1-1; 10 positions match TRBD1. Germline V gives CDR1 SGHRS, CDR2 YFSETQ. J was trimmed by 11 bases and V by 4 bases; bases with no gene match: 8. The CDR3 is 13 amino acids. The DNA for the CDR3 is TGCGCCAGCAGCCAAGGACAGGGGGTTAGCGCTTTCTTT. Its translation is CASSQGQGVSAFF.

J is TRBJ2-1 and V is TRBV7-8, with a weak D call TRBD2 (5 bases). The germline V gene has CDR1 SGHVS and CDR2 FQNEAQ. The CDR3 has 17 residues. V lost 1 base to trimming and J lost 0 bases, with 13 bases between them. The CDR3 DNA reads TGTGCCAGCAGCTTAGACGGCGGACTGAGCTCCTACAATGAGCAGTTCTTC. Encoded protein: CASSLDGGLSSYNEQFF. Variable domain in full (rest from reference TRBV7-8 and TRBJ2-1): GAGVSQSPRYKVAKRGQDVALRCDPISGHVSLFWYQQALGQGPEFLTYFQNEAQLDKSGLPSDRFFAERPEGSVSTLKIQRTQQEDSAVYLCASSLDGGLSSYNEQFFGPGTRLTVL.

The chain recombines TRBV18 with TRBJ2-2, with 9 nucleotides matching TRBD1. The trim removed 3 bases at V and 5 bases at J, leaving 7 bases unmatched. CDR1 is KGHSH and CDR2 is LQKENI in the germline V gene. The CDR3 extends over 16 amino acids. The CDR3 loop reads CASSPQTGTGTGELFF. The CDR3 bases are TGTGCCAGCTCACCGCAGACCGGGACAGGGACCGGGGAGCTGTTTTTT.

V is TRBV24-1 and J is TRBJ2-1; TRBD1 agrees at 11 bases. CDR3 length: 16 amino acids. J gave up 7 bases and V 4 bases, and 8 bases lay outside the gene matches. Germline loops: CDR1 KGHDR, CDR2 SFDVKD. The CDR3 DNA reads TGTGCCACCAGTGAGACCGGGACAGGGGGTCAAAATGAGCAGTTCTTC. It yields the protein CATSETGTGGQNEQFF.

The rearrangement joins TRBV4-3 to TRBJ2-7, with 7 bases identical to TRBD1. From germline, CDR1 is LGHNA and CDR2 YSLEER. The CDR3 has 15 residues. V was pared by 2 bases and J by 3 bases, with 7 bases of the junction left unmatched. CDR3 DNA sequence: TGCGCCAGCAGCCAATACACAGGGGCCGGCTACGAGCAGTACTTC. Its translation is CASSQYTGAGYEQYF.

The rearrangement joins TRBV7-2 to TRBJ2-7; 9 bases line up with TRBD1. The germline V gene has CDR1 SGHTA and CDR2 FQGNSA. Trimming cost V 1 base and J 1 base; bases outside gene matches: 5. The CDR3 is 16 amino acids. CDR3 amino acids: CASSLELGQGSYEQYF. The CDR3 nucleotides are TGTGCCAGCAGCTTAGAGTTGGGACAGGGATCCTACGAGCAGTACTTC.

The chain is built from TRBV10-3 and TRBJ2-4, with TRBD2 identical over 7 bases. This CDR3 spans 14 amino acids. V shed 10 bases and J 5 bases; nucleotides not matched to a gene: 11. The V gene's germline CDR1 is ENHRY and CDR2 SYGVKD. CDR3 sequence (DNA): TGTGCCACCTCTGGGGGGGTTGGGGAAAACATTCAGTACTTC. Its translation is CATSGGVGENIQYF.

V gene TRBV7-9 combines with J gene TRBJ1-4; no reliable D call. Germline CDR1 is SEHNR and CDR2 is FQNEAQ (reference sequence). V lost 5 bases and J 4 bases, leaving 17 bases between the germline ends. The CDR3 extends over 16 amino acids. The CDR3: CASSRFNSGVNEKLFF. DNA for the CDR3: TGTGCCAGCAGCCGATTCAATTCCGGGGTTAATGAAAAACTGTTTTTT.

This clone was detected only once. Different DNA sequences within this sample yield the same CDR3. The V gene is TRBV28, the J gene TRBJ2-7; tentative D call: TRBD2 (6 bases). Germline lookup yields CDR1 MDHEN and CDR2 SYDVKM. Trimming shortened V by 3 bases and J by 2 bases, and 8 bases separated the two germline ends. The CDR3 sequence is 13 residues long. CDR3 sequence: CASSFPSAYEQYF. The CDR3 nucleotides are TGTGCCAGCAGTTTTCCTAGCGCCTACGAGCAGTACTTC.

The rearrangement links TRBV11-2 to TRBJ2-7; 8 positions agree with TRBD1. CDR3 length: 15 amino acids. The germline V gene has CDR1 SGHAT and CDR2 FQNNGV. V shed 5 bases and J 6 bases; nucleotides not matched to a gene: 12. The CDR3 DNA is TGTGCCAGCAGCCCGGAACGGACAGGGATCGGCGAGCAGTACTTC. Amino acid sequence: CASSPERTGIGEQYF.

This clone was seen a few times. The rearrangement links TRBV19 to TRBJ2-5; perhaps TRBD2 as D (6 bases). Trimming removed 5 bases from V and 5 bases from J, with 18 bases in between. Germline V gene sequence: CDR1 LNHDA, CDR2 SQIVND (reference sequence). The CDR3 consists of 15 residues. Written as DNA, the CDR3 is TGTGCCAGTAGTGCAGTCCCGCGGGGTACCGAGACCCAGTACTTC. This encodes CASSAVPRGTETQYF.